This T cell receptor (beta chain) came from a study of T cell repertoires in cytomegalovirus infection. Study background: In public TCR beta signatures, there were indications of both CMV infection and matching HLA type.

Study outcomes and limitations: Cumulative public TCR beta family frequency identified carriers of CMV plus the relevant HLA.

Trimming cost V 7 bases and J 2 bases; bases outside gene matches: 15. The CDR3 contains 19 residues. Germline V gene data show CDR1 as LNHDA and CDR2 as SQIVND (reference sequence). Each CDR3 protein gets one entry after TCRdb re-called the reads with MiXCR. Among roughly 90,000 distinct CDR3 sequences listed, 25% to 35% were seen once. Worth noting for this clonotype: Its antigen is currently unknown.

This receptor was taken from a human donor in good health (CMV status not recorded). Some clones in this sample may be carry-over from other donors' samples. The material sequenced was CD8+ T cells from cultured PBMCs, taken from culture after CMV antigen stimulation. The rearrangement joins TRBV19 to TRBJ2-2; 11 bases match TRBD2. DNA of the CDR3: TGTGCCAGTACCCTTGGCCCGACTAGCGGGACGGTTAACACCGGGGAGCTGTTTTTT. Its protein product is CASTLGPTSGTVNTGELFF.